This TCR beta chain was profiled in a study of early T cells in non-severe SARS-CoV-2 infection. Overall study: RNA in bulk from unsorted whole blood was sequenced, and chains were unpaired.

From the 5' RACE reads, TCRdb called clonotypes with MiXCR, one entry per CDR3 protein. The data hold 56,000 or so distinct CDR3 sequences, with about 10% observed a single time. The germline V gene has CDR1 DFQATT and CDR2 SNEGSKA (reference sequence). This CDR3 has 12 amino acids. The V and J ends lost 6 bases and 2 bases respectively, with 10 bases between them. Note on this clonotype: Its antigen is currently unknown.

General study findings and limits: A preference for anti-spike CD8 responses marked VDJdb matching, which missed private and CD4 specificities.

Source material: whole blood. The source of this sequence is an adult who was a healthcare worker with PCR-confirmed SARS-CoV-2 infection or an uninfected control (not recorded which). This rearrangement joins TRBV20-1 to TRBJ1-1, with a possible D match to TRBD1 (6 bases). DNA for the CDR3: TGCAGTGCGGTCGGGACAAACACTGAAGCTTTCTTT. It specifies CSAVGTNTEAFF.